These 25 T cell receptor beta chains came from one sample sequenced in a study of glioma-infiltrating T cells. The iRepertoire nested amplicon-rescue multiplex PCR amplified TCR alpha and beta CDR3s from RNA. TCRdb ran MiXCR on the multiplex PCR reads and lists one entry per CDR3 protein. The table lists under 200,000 distinct CDR3 sequences, under 55% of them singletons. Sequencing input: glioma tissue, nonneoplastic brain tissue, or PBMCs (not recorded which). The receptors shown here come from a human donor with low-grade glioma or glioblastoma, undergoing nonglioma brain surgery, or in good health (not recorded which).

The table lists this clonotype with a few counts. This could be a read error, since a much larger clone is one nucleotide away. The CDR3 nucleotides are TGTGCCAGCAGGGGGGCAGCGGGGAGCGAGCAGTACTTC. It is translated as CASRGAAGSEQYF. The chain couples TRBV27 to TRBJ2-7, with a possible D match to TRBD2 (7 bases). CDR1 is MNHEY and CDR2 is SMNVEV in the germline V gene (reference sequence). Between the trimmed V and J ends, which lost 6 bases and 6 bases, there was a span of 15 bases. The CDR3 covers 13 residues.

This clonotype came up many times. The CDR3, as DNA: TGTGCCACCAGTGATTTCACAAGGGCGTTAAATGAGCAGTTCTTC. Its translation is CATSDFTRALNEQFF. The chain carries TRBV24-1 and TRBJ2-1, with unresolved D. Trimming removed 1 base from V and 7 bases from J, with 13 bases in between. This CDR3 has 15 amino acids. Germline-derived CDR1 and CDR2 are KGHDR and SFDVKD.

V gene TRBV20-1 combines with J gene TRBJ2-3; 8 nucleotides agree with TRBD2. Trimming took 3 bases from V and 7 from J; bases not matched to a gene: 9. The CDR3 totals 14 residues. The germline CDR1 and CDR2 sequences are DFQATT and SNEGSKA (reference sequence). CDR3 in DNA: TGCAGTGCTAGCGGGGGGGGGCCAGGATATACGCAGTATTTT. Protein product: CSASGGGPGYTQYF.

Comments on this clonotype: Possible read error: a much larger clone is one base away. The chain uses TRBV27 and TRBJ2-7, with TRBD2 matching over 8 bases. Germline lookup yields CDR1 MNHEY and CDR2 SMNVEV (reference sequence). The ends lost 5 bases at V and 5 bases at J; junction bases unmatched: 20. This CDR3 is 18 amino acids long. Written as DNA, the CDR3 is TGTGCCAGCAGTAAAATGCTCCTCGAGGCTAGCGGGTTTAACGAGCAGTACTTC. Amino acid sequence: CASSKMLLEASGFNEQYF.

The sample holds a few counts of this clonotype. This chain joins TRBV4-1 and TRBJ2-5; TRBD2 aligns across 10 bases. In germline, CDR1 is MGHRA, CDR2 YSYEKL. J was trimmed by 3 bases and V by 1 base; bases with no gene match: 8. The CDR3 has 17 amino acids. The CDR3 DNA sequence: TGCGCCAGCAGCCAAGTCGGGGGACTAGCGCCGAAAGAGACCCAGTACTTC. Its protein product is CASSQVGGLAPKETQYF.

The chain recombines TRBV30 with TRBJ1-1, with a weak D call TRBD1 (5 bases). Trimming pared 2 bases from V and 5 bases from J, leaving 12 bases between. CDR3 size: 13 residues. Germline V gene lookup returns CDR1 GTSNPN and CDR2 SVGIG (reference sequence). The CDR3 sequence: CAWSRRGRTEAFF. As DNA, the CDR3 is TGTGCCTGGAGTCGGAGGGGCCGGACTGAAGCTTTCTTT.

This clonotype was picked up a small number of times. V is TRBV11-1 and J is TRBJ2-2, with no clear D. The CDR3 covers 14 residues. Trimming took off 5 bases at V and 1 base at J, with 8 bases between the two ends. Germline V CDR1 and CDR2: SGHAT, FQDESV (reference sequence). The CDR3 DNA follows: TGTGCCAGCAGCAGGAAAGGGAACACCGGGGAGCTGTTTTTT. Translated: CASSRKGNTGELFF.

This clonotype was counted at least ten times. The chain carries TRBV20-1 and TRBJ1-3; D is ambiguous. Germline CDR1 is DFQATT and CDR2 is SNEGSKA (reference sequence). V dropped 6 bases and J dropped 3 bases, with 21 bases sitting between them. The CDR3 contains 16 residues. The DNA for the CDR3 is TGCAGTGCGCCAGGACCGATACAGACCATTGGAAACACCATATATTTT. As protein: CSAPGPIQTIGNTIYF.

The chain links TRBV29-1 to TRBJ2-7; the match to TRBD1 covers 10 bases. Germline CDR1 SQVTM, CDR2 ANQGSEA. The CDR3 is 14 residues long. V dropped 4 bases and J dropped 1; count of bases not matched to a gene: 4. The CDR3 DNA reads TGCAGCGTTGGGACAGGGGGAATATCCTACGAGCAGTACTTC. This codes for CSVGTGGISYEQYF.

As concerns this clonotype: At one end, the junction sequence differs from germline, possibly due to a read error. This chain joins TRBV4-1 and TRBJ2-6; no firm D call. The CDR3 is 16 amino acids. The V gene's germline CDR1 is MGHRA and CDR2 YSYEKL. CDR3 sequence (DNA): TGCGCCAGCAGCCAAGAGAGATCCTCTCGGGCCAACGTCCTGACTTTC. It is translated as CASSQERSSRANVLTF.

This clonotype was seen ten or more times. The V and J genes are TRBV20-1 and TRBJ2-7; a weak D match, TRBD2 (5 bases). CDR3 length: 12 amino acids. The V gene's germline CDR1 is DFQATT and CDR2 SNEGSKA (reference sequence). V dropped 3 bases and J dropped 5 bases, with 11 bases sitting between them. CDR3 nucleotides: TGCAGTGCTAGGCTGCTGCGGGACGAGCAGTACTTC. Translation: CSARLLRDEQYF.

The chain joins TRBV6-2 or TRBV6-3 to TRBJ2-1, with D tentatively TRBD1 or TRBD2 (6 bases each). The germline V gene has CDR1 MNHEY and CDR2 SVGEGT. The CDR3 is 14 amino acids. The V gene lost 7 bases and the J gene lost 11 bases, with 21 bases spanning the gap. Written as DNA, the CDR3 is TGTGCCAGCACTAATAAGGGGGACGGGGGCCAGCAGTTCTTC. Encoded protein: CASTNKGDGGQQFF.

This clonotype occurred many times. This chain links TRBV6-6 with TRBJ2-1; 7 bases align to TRBD2. The V gene end was trimmed by 0 bases and the J gene end by 5 bases; junction bases not matched to a gene: 4. Germline CDR1 MNHNY, CDR2 SVGAGI (reference sequence). This CDR3 spans 15 amino acids. The CDR3 loop is CASSYSAGANNEQFF. CDR3 DNA sequence: TGTGCCAGCAGTTACTCCGCGGGAGCGAACAATGAGCAGTTCTTC.

The J gene is TRBJ2-5, the V gene TRBV7-2, with D possibly TRBD1 on 7 matching bases. The V end was cut by 2 bases, the J end by 3 bases, with 10 bases between. Germline CDR1 and CDR2: SGHTA and FQGNSA. The CDR3 runs to 14 residues. The CDR3 bases are TGTGCCAGCAGCTTACCCAGGGGGGAAGAGACCCAGTACTTC. It specifies CASSLPRGEETQYF.

The chain links TRBV14 to TRBJ2-4; D uncertain. The CDR3 extends over 13 amino acids. Germline CDR1 is SGHDN and CDR2 is FVKESK. V shed 1 base and J shed 9 bases, with 10 bases lying between them. CDR3 DNA sequence: TGTGCCAGCAGCCAAGCCATGAATGGCATTCAGTACTTC. Its protein is CASSQAMNGIQYF.

Comment on this clonotype: Since a much larger clone is just one base distant, this may be a read error. The rearrangement uses TRBV20-1 and TRBJ1-5; D is uncertain. Germline CDR1 reads DFQATT; CDR2 reads SNEGSKA (reference sequence). Trimming pared 3 bases from V and 4 bases from J, leaving 10 bases between. The CDR3 is made up of 13 amino acids. CDR3 sequence reads: CSASIRPNQPQHF. CDR3 bases: TGCAGTGCTAGCATACGGCCTAATCAGCCCCAGCATTTT.

This clonotype was seen more than once but under ten times. This may be a read error, as it is one base from a much larger clone. The CDR3 reads CARSFSLGGTEAFF. Here the CDR3 DNA reads TGTGCCAGAAGCTTTAGTCTGGGGGGCACTGAAGCTTTCTTT. The chain links TRBV11-2 to TRBJ1-1; a weak D match, TRBD1 (5 bases). Looked up from germline, CDR1 is SGHAT and CDR2 is FQNNGV. The CDR3 consists of 14 residues.

This clonotype was seen only a few times. J is TRBJ2-7 and V is TRBV10-2; D is unclear. This CDR3 has 13 amino acids. The V and J ends lost 6 bases and 2 bases respectively, with 11 bases between them. Germline V lookup: CDR1 WSHSY, CDR2 SAAADI. CDR3: CASSLSLPYEQYF. Written as DNA, the CDR3 is TGCGCCAGCAGCCTTAGCCTACCCTACGAGCAGTACTTC.

This clonotype has at least ten counts. CDR3 nucleotides: TGTGCCAGCAGCTCACGTACAGGATACGAGCAGTACTTC. It codes for CASSSRTGYEQYF. The genes are TRBV7-8 and TRBJ2-7; D may be TRBD1 (5 bases). The germline V and J ends were trimmed by 4 bases and 4 bases, with 11 bases remaining between them. Germline assignment: CDR1 SGHVS and CDR2 FQNEAQ. The CDR3 is made up of 13 amino acids.

This clonotype has only a few counts. V is TRBV2 and J is TRBJ2-7; tentative D call: TRBD2 (6 bases). Trimming took off 8 bases at V and 3 bases at J, with 14 bases between the two ends. This CDR3 contains 13 residues. Germline CDR1 is SNHLY and CDR2 is FYNNEI. CDR3: CASAWGLNYEQYF. The CDR3 DNA is TGTGCCAGCGCCTGGGGACTCAACTACGAGCAGTACTTC.

As concerns this clonotype: With a much larger clone just one base away, this may be a read error. The chain links TRBV10-3 to TRBJ1-4; D is possibly TRBD1 (5 bases). CDR3 length: 12 residues. Per germline, CDR1 ENHRY and CDR2 SYGVKD. V lost 6 bases to trimming and J lost 6 bases, with 8 bases between them. The CDR3 DNA is TGTGCCATCAGGTCAGGGTATGAAAAACTGTTTTTT. It encodes CAIRSGYEKLFF.

Only a few counts were recorded for this clonotype. A much larger clone lies one base from this, so it may be a read error. The chain is built from TRBV28 and TRBJ2-5, with D perhaps TRBD1 or TRBD2 (6 bases each). The CDR3 consists of 13 residues. V lost 7 bases and J 11 bases, leaving 20 bases between the germline ends. The germline CDR1 and CDR2 sequences are MDHEN and SYDVKM. CDR3 amino acids: CASITGGDNEQYF. CDR3 nucleotides: TGTGCCAGCATAACTGGAGGGGACAATGAGCAGTACTTC.

About this clonotype itself: A read error is possible here, since a much larger clone lies one base away. This sequence joins TRBV5-8 and TRBJ2-3; 14 bases are shared with TRBD2. The CDR3 length is 17 residues. Germline CDR1 and CDR2: SGHTS and YDEGEE. CDR3 sequence (DNA): TGCGCCAGCAGCCAACGACTAGCGGGAGGGACCACAAATACGCAGTATTTT. Amino acids: CASSQRLAGGTTNTQYF. The whole variable domain, filled in from reference TRBV5-8 and TRBJ2-3, reads EAGVTQSPTHLIKTRGQQATLRCSPISGHTSVYWYQQALGLGLQFLLWYDEGEERNRGNFPPRFSGRQFPNYSSELNVNALELEDSALYLCASSQRLAGGTTNTQYFGPGTRLTVL.

This clonotype has a handful of counts. This may be a read error, as it is one base from a much larger clone. CDR3 sequence: CSVEAGSINEQFF. DNA for the CDR3: TGCAGCGTTGAAGCGGGAAGTATTAATGAGCAGTTCTTC. The chain carries TRBV29-1 and TRBJ2-1; D possibly corresponds to TRBD2 (5 bases). The germline V gene has CDR1 SQVTM and CDR2 ANQGSEA. The CDR3 sequence is 13 residues long. The V end lost 1 base, the J end lost 7 bases, and 11 bases lay between the germline ends.

The chain recombines TRBV14 with TRBJ2-3; D is ambiguous. CDR1 SGHDN and CDR2 FVKESK come from the germline V gene. The ends were cut back, 3 bases at V and 0 bases at J, with 10 bases in the middle. CDR3 length equals 15 residues. The CDR3 reads CASSHGQTSTDTQYF. The CDR3 nucleotides are TGTGCCAGCAGCCACGGGCAGACAAGCACAGATACGCAGTATTTT.